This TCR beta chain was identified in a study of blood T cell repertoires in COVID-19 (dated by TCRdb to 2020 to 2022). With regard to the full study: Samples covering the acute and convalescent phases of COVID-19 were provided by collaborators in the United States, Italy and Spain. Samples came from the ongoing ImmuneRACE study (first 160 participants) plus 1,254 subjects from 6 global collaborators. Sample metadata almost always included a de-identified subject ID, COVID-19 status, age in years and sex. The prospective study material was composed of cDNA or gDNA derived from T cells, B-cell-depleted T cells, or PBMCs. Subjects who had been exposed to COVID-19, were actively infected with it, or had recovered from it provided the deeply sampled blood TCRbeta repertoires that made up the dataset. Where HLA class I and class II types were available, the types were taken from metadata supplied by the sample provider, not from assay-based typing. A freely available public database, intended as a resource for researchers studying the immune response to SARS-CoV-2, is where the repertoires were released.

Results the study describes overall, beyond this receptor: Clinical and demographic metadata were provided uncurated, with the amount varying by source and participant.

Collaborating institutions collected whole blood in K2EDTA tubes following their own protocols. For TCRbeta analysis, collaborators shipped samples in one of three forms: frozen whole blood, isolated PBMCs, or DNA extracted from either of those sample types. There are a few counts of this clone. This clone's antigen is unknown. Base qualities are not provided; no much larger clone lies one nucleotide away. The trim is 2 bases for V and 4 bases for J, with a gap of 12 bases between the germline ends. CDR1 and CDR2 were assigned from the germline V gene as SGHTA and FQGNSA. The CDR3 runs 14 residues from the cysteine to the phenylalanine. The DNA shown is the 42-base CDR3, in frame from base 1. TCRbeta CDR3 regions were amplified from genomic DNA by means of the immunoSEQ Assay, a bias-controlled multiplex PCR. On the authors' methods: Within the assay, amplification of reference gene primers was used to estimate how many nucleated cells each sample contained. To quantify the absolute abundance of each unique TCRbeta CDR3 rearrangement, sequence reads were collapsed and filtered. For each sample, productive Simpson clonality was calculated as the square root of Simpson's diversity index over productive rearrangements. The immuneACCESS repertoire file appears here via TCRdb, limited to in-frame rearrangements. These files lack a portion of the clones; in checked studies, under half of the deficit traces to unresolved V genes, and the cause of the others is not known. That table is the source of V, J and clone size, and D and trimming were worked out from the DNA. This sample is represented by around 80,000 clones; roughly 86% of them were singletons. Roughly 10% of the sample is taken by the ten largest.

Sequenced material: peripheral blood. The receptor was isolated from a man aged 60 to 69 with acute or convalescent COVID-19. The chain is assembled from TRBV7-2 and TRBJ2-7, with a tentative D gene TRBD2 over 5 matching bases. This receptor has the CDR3 CASSLSLPGYEQYF. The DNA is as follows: TGTGCCAGCAGCTTATCCCTCCCGGGGTACGAGCAGTACTTC.